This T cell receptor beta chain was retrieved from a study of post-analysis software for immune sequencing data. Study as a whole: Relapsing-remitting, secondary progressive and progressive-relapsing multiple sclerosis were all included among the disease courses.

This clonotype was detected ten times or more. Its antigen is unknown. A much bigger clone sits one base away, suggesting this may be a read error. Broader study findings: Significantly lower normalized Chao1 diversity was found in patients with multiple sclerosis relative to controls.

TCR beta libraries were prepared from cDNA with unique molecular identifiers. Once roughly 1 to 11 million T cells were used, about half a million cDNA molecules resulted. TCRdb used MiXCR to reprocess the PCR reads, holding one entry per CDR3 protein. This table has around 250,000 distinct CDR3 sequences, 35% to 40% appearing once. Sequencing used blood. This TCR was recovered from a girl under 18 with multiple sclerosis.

The CDR3 DNA reads TGTGCCAGCAGCTCTCTCCCGAAGACTCGCCTCTCTGGGGCCAACGTCCTGACTTTC. Its translation: CASSSLPKTRLSGANVLTF. V gene TRBV7-3 combines with J gene TRBJ2-6; D is unclear. The CDR3 length is 19 residues. Germline V gene lookup returns CDR1 SGHTA and CDR2 FQGTGA. Trimming cost V 4 bases and J 0 bases, with 19 bases left between them.